Shown below are 27 T cell receptor beta chains from a single sample sequenced in a study of shared clonotypes between healthy human individuals. Measured with immunoSEQ multiplex PCR; TCRdb has only the in-frame clones, and not every one. The sample holds hundreds of thousands of clones, around 67% seen once. Sequenced sample: memory CD4+ T cells sorted from blood. Subset of the sample: CD45RA-negative fraction. These receptors were taken from a woman in her 30s in good health.

The chain combines TRBV19 with TRBJ2-6; 9 nucleotides match TRBD1. Germline V gene sequence: CDR1 LNHDA, CDR2 SQIVND (reference sequence). V lost 7 bases and J lost 4; bases outside the gene matches: 11. The CDR3 totals 17 residues. DNA for the CDR3: TGTGCCAGTACCCCGACCGGGACAGGGTTCGGGGCCAACGTCCTGACTTTC. Translated, it gives CASTPTGTGFGANVLTF.

The chain combines TRBV5-6 with TRBJ2-3, with 9 bases fitting TRBD1. Germline V CDR1 and CDR2: SGHDT, YYEEEE. The ends lost 5 bases at V and 3 bases at J; junction bases unmatched: 7. CDR3 size: 15 residues. The CDR3 sequence: CASRWGTGWTDTQYF. CDR3 bases: TGTGCCAGCAGGTGGGGGACAGGGTGGACAGATACGCAGTATTTT.

Turning to this clone: Other DNA sequences from this sample encode an identical CDR3 as well. This chain connects TRBV5-1 to TRBJ2-2, with TRBD2 as a possible D gene (6 bases). The V and J ends lost 4 bases and 3 bases respectively, with 10 bases between them. Germline V gene lookup returns CDR1 SGHRS and CDR2 YFSETQ. The CDR3 is 14 residues long. This CDR3 reads CASSPTGDTGELFF. In DNA form, the CDR3 reads TGCGCCAGCAGCCCGACGGGGGACACCGGGGAGCTGTTTTTT. The full variable domain, rest sourced from reference TRBV5-1 and TRBJ2-2, is KAGVTQTPRYLIKTRGQQVTLSCSPISGHRSVSWYQQTPGQGLQFLFEYFSETQRNKGNFPGRFSGRQFSNSRSEMNVSTLELGDSALYLCASSPTGDTGELFFGEGSRLTVL.

This clone was observed a few times. The chain has TRBV2 and TRBJ2-7, with unresolved D. V was pared by 8 bases and J by 3 bases, with 11 bases between. CDR1 SNHLY and CDR2 FYNNEI come from the germline V gene. The CDR3 has 12 residues. CDR3 sequence: CASGEWSYEQYF. Written as DNA, the CDR3 is TGTGCCAGCGGGGAATGGAGCTACGAGCAGTACTTC.

The V call is TRBV5-1, the J call TRBJ1-2; D is possibly TRBD1 (5 bases). The V end was cut by 4 bases, the J end by 8 bases, with 12 bases between. Germline CDR1 reads SGHRS; CDR2 reads YFSETQ. The CDR3 loop spans 12 amino acids. The CDR3 protein is CASSPGHWGYTF. CDR3 coding DNA: TGCGCCAGCAGCCCAGGACATTGGGGCTACACCTTC.

This clone was recorded once. The same CDR3 can be traced to other DNA sequences in this sample. The genes are TRBV7-8 and TRBJ2-7, with D unclear. The CDR3 covers 14 residues. Germline loops: CDR1 SGHVS, CDR2 FQNEAQ. V lost 3 bases, J lost 0 bases, and 9 bases lay in between. The CDR3 DNA sequence: TGTGCCAGCAGCTTTAGACGGAACTCCTACGAGCAGTACTTC. Translated, it gives CASSFRRNSYEQYF.

V is TRBV5-4 and J is TRBJ2-7, with no clear D. Germline CDR1 reads SGHNT; CDR2 reads YYREEE (reference sequence). The CDR3 extends over 12 amino acids. Trimming left V 3 bases short and J 4 bases short, with 8 bases between. CDR3: CASSSDFYEQYF. The DNA for the CDR3 is TGTGCCAGCAGCTCTGATTTTTACGAGCAGTACTTC.

This clone was recorded many times. The rearrangement joins TRBV19 to TRBJ2-5, with 9 positions matching TRBD2. The germline V gene has CDR1 LNHDA and CDR2 SQIVND (reference sequence). V shed 6 bases and J 7 bases; nucleotides not matched to a gene: 12. CDR3 size: 15 residues. The CDR3 spells CASSRVAGEAWTQYF. In nucleotides, the CDR3 is TGTGCCAGTAGCCGGGTAGCGGGAGAAGCGTGGACCCAGTACTTC.

As regards this clone: This sample includes further DNA sequences coding for the same CDR3. The CDR3 region is CASSTDRVNTEAFF. CDR3 in DNA: TGTGCCAGCAGCACGGACAGGGTAAATACTGAAGCTTTCTTT. The genes are TRBV11-2 and TRBJ1-1; 8 bases align to TRBD1. The CDR3 totals 14 residues. Germline V gives CDR1 SGHAT, CDR2 FQNNGV. J lost 5 bases, V lost 5 bases, and 7 bases had no gene match. The variable domain in full, completed from reference TRBV11-2 and TRBJ1-1, reads EAGVAQSPRYKIIEKRQSVAFWCNPISGHATLYWYQQILGQGPKLLIQFQNNGVVDDSQLPKDRFSAERLKGVDSTLKIQPAKLEDSAVYLCASSTDRVNTEAFFGQGTRLTVV.

The chain recombines TRBV5-1 with TRBJ2-3; D ambiguous. This CDR3 contains 15 residues. From germline, CDR1 is SGHRS and CDR2 YFSETQ. With 4 bases removed from V and 2 bases from J, the gap between germline ends came to 14 bases. CDR3 sequence (DNA): TGCGCCAGCAGCCCCGGCAGGCAACCCACAGATACGCAGTATTTT. Its translation is CASSPGRQPTDTQYF.

V usage is TRBV19 and J usage is TRBJ2-4; 7 bases agree with TRBD1. There are 15 residues in the CDR3. CDR1 and CDR2 (germline): LNHDA, SQIVND (reference sequence). V lost 4 bases and J lost 6; bases outside the gene matches: 9. CDR3 in amino acids: CASSNLDRVANIQYF. The CDR3 bases are TGTGCCAGTAGTAACCTCGACAGGGTGGCAAACATTCAGTACTTC.

This chain uses TRBV1 with TRBJ2-7; the table calls TRBD1, which could not be checked here. TRBV1 is an annotated pseudogene. The CDR3 runs 13 residues. The CDR3 DNA reads as TGCACCAGCAGACCGATCAGGGTTGGCGAGCAGTACTTC. It encodes CTSRPIRVGEQYF.

This chain uses TRBV5-1 with TRBJ2-1, with TRBD1 identical over 7 bases. The CDR3 has 16 amino acids. The junction had 7 bases not matched to a gene; V was cut back by 0 bases and J by 4 bases. The germline V gene has CDR1 SGHRS and CDR2 YFSETQ. The CDR3 loop is CASSLALDRTYNEQFF. Written as DNA, the CDR3 is TGCGCCAGCAGCTTGGCCCTGGACAGGACATACAATGAGCAGTTCTTC.

The J gene is TRBJ1-4, the V gene TRBV19; unclear D gene. V dropped 5 bases and J dropped 2 bases, with 9 bases sitting between them. Germline lookup yields CDR1 LNHDA and CDR2 SQIVND (reference sequence). This CDR3 is 14 amino acids long. The CDR3 reads CASSQQYTNEKLFF. For the CDR3, the DNA is TGTGCCAGTAGTCAACAGTACACTAATGAAAAACTGTTTTTT.

This chain uses TRBV7-9 with TRBJ2-3; 9 nucleotides align to TRBD2. Germline V gives CDR1 SEHNR, CDR2 FQNEAQ (reference sequence). The V segment lost 4 bases and the J segment 2 bases; nucleotides outside the gene matches: 7. This CDR3 is 16 amino acids long. The CDR3 coding sequence is TGTGCCAGCAGCTCTGTCCTAGCGGGACCCACAGATACGCAGTATTTT. Its translation: CASSSVLAGPTDTQYF.

The V and J genes are TRBV11-2 and TRBJ2-7, with D maybe TRBD2 (6 bases). V gave up 1 base and J gave up 3 bases, with 13 bases separating them. The CDR3 spans 15 residues. Germline V gene lookup returns CDR1 SGHAT and CDR2 FQNNGV. CDR3: CASSLAGGWIYEQYF. CDR3 DNA sequence: TGTGCCAGCAGCTTAGCAGGAGGGTGGATCTACGAGCAGTACTTC.

The chain recombines TRBV7-9 with TRBJ1-1, with TRBD1 identical over 9 bases. The junction had 2 bases not matched to a gene; V was cut back by 3 bases and J by 0 bases. CDR1 SEHNR and CDR2 FQNEAQ come from the germline V gene (reference sequence). This CDR3 contains 15 residues. CDR3 residues: CASSLGQGVNTEAFF. The CDR3 DNA reads as TGTGCCAGCAGCTTGGGACAGGGTGTGAACACTGAAGCTTTCTTT.

This clone came up once. The rearrangement uses TRBV28 and TRBJ1-1, with D possibly matching TRBD1 (6 bases). CDR1 MDHEN and CDR2 SYDVKM come from the germline V gene. The length of the CDR3 is 15 residues. Trimming removed 5 bases from V and 7 bases from J, with 20 bases in between. Here the CDR3 DNA reads TGTGCCAGCAGTCAACCAAGGGCGGGGGCCGGTGAAGCTTTCTTT. It specifies CASSQPRAGAGEAFF.

V and J are TRBV6-5 and TRBJ2-5, with TRBD2 matching over 10 bases. Germline assignment: CDR1 MNHEY and CDR2 SVGAGI. With V trimmed by 5 bases and J by 4 bases, 7 bases remained unmatched. This CDR3 is built from 15 residues. The CDR3 bases are TGTGCCAGCAGTCGGGCAGCGGGAGGGTTAGAGACCCAGTACTTC. Its protein is CASSRAAGGLETQYF.

The genes are TRBV2 and TRBJ2-1; unclear D gene. CDR1 and CDR2 from the germline V gene are SNHLY and FYNNEI. The CDR3 length is 15 residues. Trimming removed 1 base at V and 10 bases at J, with 17 bases between. The CDR3 sequence is CASSEGGTSVWEQFF. In nucleotides, the CDR3 is TGTGCCAGCAGTGAAGGGGGAACCTCGGTCTGGGAGCAGTTCTTC.

The genes are TRBV13 and TRBJ2-5; the D gene is possibly TRBD1 (5 bases). Germline-derived CDR1 and CDR2 are PRHDT and FYEKMQ (reference sequence). The CDR3 extends over 16 amino acids. Between the trimmed V and J ends, which lost 4 bases and 3 bases, there was a span of 18 bases. The CDR3 DNA follows: TGTGCCAGCAGCTCGTCGACCGAAGGGGCGAAAGAGACCCAGTACTTC. Its translation is CASSSSTEGAKETQYF.

The V gene is TRBV5-1, the J gene TRBJ2-5; 12 nucleotides match TRBD2. The junction had 4 bases not matched to a gene; V was cut back by 4 bases and J by 0 bases. This CDR3 region has 16 residues. Germline V gene lookup returns CDR1 SGHRS and CDR2 YFSETQ. The CDR3 nucleotides are TGCGCCAGCAGCAGAGGACTAGCGGGGTACCAAGAGACCCAGTACTTC. Translating it yields CASSRGLAGYQETQYF.

The chain combines TRBV5-5 with TRBJ2-2, with TRBD2 matching over 14 bases. There are 18 residues in the CDR3. The junction had 1 base not matched to a gene; V was cut back by 0 bases and J by 0 bases. The germline V gene has CDR1 SGHKS and CDR2 YYEKEE (reference sequence). DNA for the CDR3: TGTGCCAGCAGCTTGGGACTAGCGGGAGGGGCGAACACCGGGGAGCTGTTTTTT. Its translation: CASSLGLAGGANTGELFF.

DNA for the CDR3: TGTGCCTGGAGTATCGGTAAGGGGGAGGAGGACGAGCAGTACTTC. As protein: CAWSIGKGEEDEQYF. This chain links TRBV30 with TRBJ2-7; D tentatively fits TRBD1 or TRBD2 (6 bases each). The length of the CDR3 is 15 residues. Trimming removed 2 bases from V and 5 bases from J, with 19 bases in between. The germline CDR1 and CDR2 sequences are GTSNPN and SVGIG (reference sequence).

The V gene is TRBV28, the J gene TRBJ2-5, with TRBD1 matching over 9 bases. Per germline, CDR1 MDHEN and CDR2 SYDVKM. The CDR3 loop spans 14 amino acids. V shed 6 bases, J shed 3 bases, and the junction held 5 bases outside the gene matches. The CDR3 region is CASRPQGAEETQYF. The CDR3 DNA is TGTGCCAGCAGACCACAGGGGGCCGAAGAGACCCAGTACTTC.

There are a few counts of this clone. This chain connects TRBV28 to TRBJ2-3; the match to TRBD1 covers 8 bases. V was clipped by 2 bases and J by 7 bases; unmatched bases: 8. This CDR3 contains 15 residues. The germline V gene has CDR1 MDHEN and CDR2 SYDVKM. The CDR3: CASSLNAGGANTQYF. In DNA form, the CDR3 reads TGTGCCAGCAGTTTAAACGCAGGGGGCGCGAATACGCAGTATTTT.

The gene calls are TRBV5-1 and TRBJ2-7; 13 bases agree with TRBD2. V trimming: 4 bases; J trimming: 9 bases; junction bases outside the gene matches: 7. The CDR3 loop spans 14 amino acids. The germline gives CDR1 SGHRS, CDR2 YFSETQ. CDR3 amino acids: CASSPGTSGNWQYF. The DNA of the CDR3 is TGCGCCAGCAGCCCGGGGACTAGCGGGAACTGGCAGTACTTC.